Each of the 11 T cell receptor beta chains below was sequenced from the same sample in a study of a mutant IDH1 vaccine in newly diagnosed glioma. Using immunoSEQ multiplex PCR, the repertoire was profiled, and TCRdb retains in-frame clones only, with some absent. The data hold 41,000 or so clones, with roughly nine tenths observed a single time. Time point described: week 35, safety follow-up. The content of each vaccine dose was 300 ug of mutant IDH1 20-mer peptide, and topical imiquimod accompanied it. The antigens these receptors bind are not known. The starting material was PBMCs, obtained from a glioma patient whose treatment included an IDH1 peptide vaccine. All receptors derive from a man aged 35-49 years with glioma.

The CDR3 reads CSVAQGRIITDTQYF. CDR3 nucleotides: TGCAGCGTCGCCCAGGGGCGGATAATCACAGATACGCAGTATTTT. The V and J genes are TRBV29-1 and TRBJ2-3; TRBD1 might be the D (6 bases). Germline CDR1 and CDR2: SQVTM and ANQGSEA. Trimming took off 6 bases at V and 2 bases at J, with 18 bases between the two ends. The CDR3 sequence is 15 residues long.

In DNA form, the CDR3 reads TGTGCCAGCAGCGACCCGACAGGGGGAAACACCGGGGAGCTGTTTTTT. Its translation is CASSDPTGGNTGELFF. The chain joins TRBV21-1 to TRBJ2-2; the D call TRBD1 from the table was never checked on the DNA. TRBV21-1 corresponds to a pseudogene. This CDR3 has 16 amino acids.

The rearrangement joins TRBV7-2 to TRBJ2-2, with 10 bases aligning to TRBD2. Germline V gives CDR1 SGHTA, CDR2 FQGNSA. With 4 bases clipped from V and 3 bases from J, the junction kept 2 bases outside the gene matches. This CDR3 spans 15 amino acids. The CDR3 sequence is CASSYSGGHTGELFF. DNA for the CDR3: TGTGCCAGCAGCTATAGCGGGGGGCACACCGGGGAGCTGTTTTTT.

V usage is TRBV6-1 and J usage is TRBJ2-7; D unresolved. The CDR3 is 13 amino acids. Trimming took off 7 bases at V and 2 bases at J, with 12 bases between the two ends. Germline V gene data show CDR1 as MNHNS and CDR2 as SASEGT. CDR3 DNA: TGTGCCAGCAACCGGTCACCTACCTACGAGCAGTACGTC. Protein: CASNRSPTYEQYV.

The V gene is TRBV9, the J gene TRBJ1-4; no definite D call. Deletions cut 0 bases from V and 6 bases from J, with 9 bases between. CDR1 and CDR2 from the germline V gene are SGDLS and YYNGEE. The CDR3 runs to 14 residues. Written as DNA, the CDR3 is TGTGCCAGCAGCGTAGGAGGATATCATGAAAAACTGTTTTTT. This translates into CASSVGGYHEKLFF.

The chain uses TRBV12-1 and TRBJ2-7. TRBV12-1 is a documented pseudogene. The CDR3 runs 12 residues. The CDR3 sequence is CASDHGGYEQYV. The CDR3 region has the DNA TGTGCCAGCGACCATGGGGGATACGAGCAGTACGTC.

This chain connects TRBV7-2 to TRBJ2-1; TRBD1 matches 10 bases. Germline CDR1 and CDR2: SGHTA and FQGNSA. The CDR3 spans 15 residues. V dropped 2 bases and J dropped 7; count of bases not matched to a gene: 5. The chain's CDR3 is CASSLSTGGVNEQFF. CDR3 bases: TGTGCCAGCAGCTTATCGACAGGGGGCGTAAATGAGCAGTTCTTC.

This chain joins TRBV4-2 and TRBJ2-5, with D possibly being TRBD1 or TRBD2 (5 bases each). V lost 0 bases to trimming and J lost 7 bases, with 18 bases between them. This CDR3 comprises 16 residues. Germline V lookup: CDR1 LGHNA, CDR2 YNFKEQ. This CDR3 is CASSQDPSPGLTTQYF. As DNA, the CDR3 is TGTGCCAGCAGCCAAGATCCTAGCCCAGGGTTGACGACCCAGTACTTC.

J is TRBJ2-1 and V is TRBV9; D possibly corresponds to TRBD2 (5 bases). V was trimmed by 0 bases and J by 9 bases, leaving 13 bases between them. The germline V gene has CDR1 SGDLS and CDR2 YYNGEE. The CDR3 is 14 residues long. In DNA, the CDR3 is TGTGCCAGCAGCGTAGCGAGGGCGGAATCTGAGCAGTTCTTC. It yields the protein CASSVARAESEQFF.

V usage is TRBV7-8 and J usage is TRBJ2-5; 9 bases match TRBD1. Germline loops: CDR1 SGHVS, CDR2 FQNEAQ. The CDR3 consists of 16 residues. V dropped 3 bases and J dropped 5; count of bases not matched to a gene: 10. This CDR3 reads CASSFQDRGQRETQYF. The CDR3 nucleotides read TGTGCCAGCAGCTTTCAGGACAGGGGACAGAGGGAGACCCAGTACTTC. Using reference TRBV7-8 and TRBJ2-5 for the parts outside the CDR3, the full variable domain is GAGVSQSPRYKVAKRGQDVALRCDPISGHVSLFWYQQALGQGPEFLTYFQNEAQLDKSGLPSDRFFAERPEGSVSTLKIQRTQQEDSAVYLCASSFQDRGQRETQYFGPGTRLLVL.

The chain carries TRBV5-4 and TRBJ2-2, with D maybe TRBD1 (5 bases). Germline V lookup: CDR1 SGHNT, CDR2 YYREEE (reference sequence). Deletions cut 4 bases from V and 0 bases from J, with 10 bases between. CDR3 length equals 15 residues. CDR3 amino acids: CASSPGAANTGELFF. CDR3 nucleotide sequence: TGTGCCAGCAGCCCTGGGGCAGCGAACACCGGGGAGCTGTTTTTT.